The next 10 T cell receptor beta chains were all read from a single sample in a study of cytomegalovirus exposure and HLA in healthy donors. The PCR was carried out with 60 Vbeta primers and 13 Jbeta primers. The table came from immunoSEQ multiplex PCR; TCRdb's copy has only in-frame clones and leaves some out. This sample has approximately 89,000 clones, with approximately 72% found just once. The sequenced material came from PBMCs. The receptor source for this set is a man younger than 45 in good health and CMV-seropositive.

This rearrangement joins TRBV5-1 to TRBJ2-4, with D tentatively TRBD2 (5 bases). The ends were cut back, 0 bases at V and 11 bases at J, with 9 bases in the middle. Germline V CDR1 and CDR2: SGHRS, YFSETQ. CDR3 size: 12 residues. The CDR3 nucleotides read TGCGCCAGCAGCTTGGTTGCGGGTTTTCAGTACTTC. It translates to CASSLVAGFQYF. The entire variable domain, with the rest obtained from reference TRBV5-1 and TRBJ2-4, is as follows: KAGVTQTPRYLIKTRGQQVTLSCSPISGHRSVSWYQQTPGQGLQFLFEYFSETQRNKGNFPGRFSGRQFSNSRSEMNVSTLELGDSALYLCASSLVAGFQYFGAGTRLSVL.

V and J are TRBV9 and TRBJ2-1; a weak D match, TRBD1 (6 bases). Trimming shortened V by 0 bases and J by 10 bases, and 11 bases separated the two germline ends. The CDR3 is 13 residues long. Per germline, CDR1 SGDLS and CDR2 YYNGEE. CDR3 sequence (DNA): TGTGCCAGCAGCGTAGGTGGGGGCTGGGAGCAGTTCTTC. This codes for CASSVGGGWEQFF.

Only a few counts were recorded for this clone. The chain is built from TRBV28 and TRBJ1-2; TRBD1 aligns across 8 bases. The CDR3 loop spans 15 amino acids. V lost 6 bases to trimming and J lost 7 bases; unmatched junction nucleotides: 13. Germline V gene lookup returns CDR1 MDHEN and CDR2 SYDVKM. The CDR3 loop is CASRLTGGMQGGYTF. The DNA for the CDR3 is TGTGCCAGCAGATTAACAGGGGGTATGCAAGGTGGCTACACCTTC.

The CDR3 reads CASSLEVVGLIYNEQFF. The CDR3 DNA follows: TGCGCCAGCAGCTTGGAGGTGGTGGGACTAATCTACAATGAGCAGTTCTTC. The chain links TRBV5-1 to TRBJ2-1; 7 bases are a match to TRBD2. Looked up from germline, CDR1 is SGHRS and CDR2 is YFSETQ. The CDR3 runs 17 residues. After removal of 0 bases from V and 3 bases from J, the junction contained 9 bases not matched to a gene.

The chain joins TRBV9 to TRBJ1-3, with TRBD1 as a possible D gene (5 bases). Germline CDR1 is SGDLS and CDR2 is YYNGEE. Trimming stripped 4 bases from V and 1 base from J, with 9 bases between. The CDR3 is 14 residues long. Here the CDR3 reads CASSPGGSGNTIYF. In DNA, the CDR3 is TGTGCCAGCAGCCCCGGGGGGTCTGGAAACACCATATATTTT.

The V call is TRBV7-9, the J call TRBJ2-7; 7 nucleotides match TRBD1. Unmatched junction bases numbered 4, after V lost 5 bases and J lost 0 bases. Germline V CDR1 and CDR2: SEHNR, FQNEAQ (reference sequence). The length of the CDR3 is 14 residues. The CDR3, as DNA: TGTGCCAGCAGCGGGGACAGCCTCTCCTACGAGCAGTACTTC. Translating gives CASSGDSLSYEQYF.

The chain has TRBV4-2 and TRBJ1-6; no reliable D call. CDR3 length: 17 amino acids. Trimming shortened V by 1 base and J by 0 bases, and 10 bases separated the two germline ends. CDR1 and CDR2 from the germline V gene are LGHNA and YNFKEQ. The CDR3 protein is CASSQALVRSYNSPLHF. The CDR3 DNA follows: TGTGCCAGCAGCCAAGCACTGGTTCGCTCCTATAATTCACCCCTCCACTTT.

This chain connects TRBV18 to TRBJ1-4; 7 bases align to TRBD1. CDR1 is KGHSH, CDR2 LQKENI, per germline. The CDR3 is 16 amino acids. With V trimmed by 3 bases and J by 7 bases, 11 bases remained unmatched. Here the CDR3 reads CASSPAGPGGGEKLFF. CDR3 in DNA: TGTGCCAGCTCACCTGCGGGACCAGGGGGAGGTGAAAAACTGTTTTTT.

The chain joins TRBV6-5 to TRBJ2-1; tentative D call: TRBD1 (5 bases). The CDR3 covers 14 residues. V was shortened by 6 bases and J by 4 bases, with 13 bases between the two germline ends. CDR1 and CDR2 from the germline V gene are MNHEY and SVGAGI. CDR3: CASRPTWTYNEQFF. Here the CDR3 DNA reads TGTGCCAGCAGGCCAACCTGGACATACAATGAGCAGTTCTTC.

This chain uses TRBV27 with TRBJ2-1, with D perhaps matching TRBD1 (5 bases). CDR1 is MNHEY, CDR2 SMNVEV, per germline (reference sequence). V was pared by 6 bases and J by 6 bases, with 12 bases between. This CDR3 is built from 13 residues. CDR3 loop: CASRKGQGNEQFF. CDR3 sequence (DNA): TGTGCCAGCAGAAAGGGGCAGGGCAATGAGCAGTTCTTC.